This TCR beta chain came from a study of cytomegalovirus exposure and HLA in healthy donors. The study, taken as a whole, reports: Later analysis demonstrated an association between a missense DCLRE1C variant and TCR beta V- and J-gene trimming.

Trimming pared 5 bases from V and 0 bases from J, leaving 16 bases between. Germline CDR1 and CDR2: SGHVS and FNYEAQ. This CDR3 region has 16 residues. The PCR used 60 Vbeta and 13 Jbeta primers. Profiled with immunoSEQ multiplex PCR; TCRdb holds only in-frame clones, not every one. The data show approximately 100,000 clones, over 9.5% seen once. Details on this clone: Its antigen is unknown.

The sequencing input was PBMCs. The gene calls are TRBV7-6 and TRBJ1-1; TRBD1 might be the D (6 bases). The receptor was derived from a middle-aged man in good health and CMV-seropositive. The CDR3 DNA reads as TGTGCCAGCAGCCAAGGACAGCGACACATGAACACTGAAGCTTTCTTT. This codes for CASSQGQRHMNTEAFF.